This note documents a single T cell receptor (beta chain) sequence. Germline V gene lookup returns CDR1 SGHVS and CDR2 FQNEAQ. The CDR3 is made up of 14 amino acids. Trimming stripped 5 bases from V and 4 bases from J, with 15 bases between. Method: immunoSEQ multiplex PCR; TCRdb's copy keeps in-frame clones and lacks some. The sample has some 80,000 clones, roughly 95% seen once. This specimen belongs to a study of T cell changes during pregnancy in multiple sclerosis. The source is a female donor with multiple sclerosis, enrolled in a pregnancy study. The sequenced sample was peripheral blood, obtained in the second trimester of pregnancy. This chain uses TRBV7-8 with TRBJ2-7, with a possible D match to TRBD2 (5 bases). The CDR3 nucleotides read TGTGCCAGCAGCCAGGAGGCGCGAACATACGAGCAGTACTTC. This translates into CASSQEARTYEQYF.